One sample yielded the 23 T cell receptor beta chains listed below, sequenced in a study of shared clonotypes between healthy human individuals. Clones were read by immunoSEQ multiplex PCR, and TCRdb kept only the in-frame ones, dropping some. In the table there are around 1.1 million clones, around 78% of which are singletons. Sequencing was carried out using memory CD4+ T cells from PBMCs. Subset defined: CD45RA-negative fraction. The receptors were sampled from a man in his late teens or twenties in good health. Some clones in this sample may be carry-over from other donors' samples.

Note on this clone: The same CDR3 arises from other DNA sequences in this sample as well. The chain has TRBV7-2 and TRBJ2-2, with TRBD1 matching 10 bases. V trimming: 5 bases; J trimming: 5 bases; junction bases outside the gene matches: 2. Looked up from germline, CDR1 is SGHTA and CDR2 is FQGNSA. The CDR3 is 14 residues long. The CDR3 reads CASSRDRGTGELFF. As DNA, the CDR3 is TGTGCCAGCAGCCGGGACAGGGGAACCGGGGAGCTGTTTTTT.

The rearrangement joins TRBV9 to TRBJ2-1, with D possibly matching TRBD2 (5 bases). This CDR3 comprises 14 residues. CDR1 and CDR2 from the germline V gene are SGDLS and YYNGEE. The V and J ends lost 3 bases and 7 bases respectively, with 14 bases between them. CDR3 amino acids: CASSERLRENEQFF. The CDR3 nucleotides read TGTGCCAGCAGCGAGAGGCTGAGGGAGAATGAGCAGTTCTTC.

The V gene is TRBV7-9, the J gene TRBJ1-1, with D unclear. The CDR3 runs to 13 residues. V dropped 5 bases and J dropped 8 bases, with 15 bases sitting between them. Germline assignment: CDR1 SEHNR and CDR2 FQNEAQ (reference sequence). The CDR3 region is CASSRRWDAEAFF. DNA of the CDR3: TGTGCCAGCAGCCGGCGGTGGGATGCAGAAGCTTTCTTT. Together with reference TRBV7-9 and TRBJ1-1, the CDR3 gives the full variable domain: DTGVSQNPRHKITKRGQNVTFRCDPISEHNRLYWYRQTLGQGPEFLTYFQNEAQLEKSRLLSDRFSAERPKGSFSTLEIQRTEQGDSAMYLCASSRRWDAEAFFGQGTRLTVV.

A single count supports this clone. This sequence joins TRBV4-2 and TRBJ2-5; 8 bases agree with TRBD1. This CDR3 spans 15 amino acids. With 5 bases clipped from V and 2 bases from J, the junction kept 7 bases outside the gene matches. From germline, CDR1 is LGHNA and CDR2 YNFKEQ. CDR3 amino acids: CASSYATGVQETQYF. Here the CDR3 DNA reads TGTGCCAGCAGCTACGCGACAGGGGTTCAAGAGACCCAGTACTTC.

This rearrangement joins TRBV7-3 to TRBJ1-1; tentatively, D is TRBD1 (6 bases). The germline V gene encodes CDR1 SGHTA and CDR2 FQGTGA. V gave up 5 bases and J gave up 0 bases, with 13 bases separating them. The CDR3 is 15 amino acids. For the CDR3, the DNA is TGTGCCAGCAGCCTTCAGGGGAACATGAACACTGAAGCTTTCTTT. Translation gives CASSLQGNMNTEAFF.

This rearrangement joins TRBV6-6 to TRBJ2-3; 7 bases agree with TRBD1. CDR3 length: 16 residues. From germline, CDR1 is MNHNY and CDR2 SVGAGI (reference sequence). Trimming cost V 6 bases and J 0 bases; bases outside gene matches: 9. In DNA form, the CDR3 reads TGTGCCAGCAGCTTCCCCCCAGGGGGAAGCACAGATACGCAGTATTTT. Its translation is CASSFPPGGSTDTQYF.

The chain uses TRBV7-3 and TRBJ2-2; 9 bases map to TRBD2. V dropped 2 bases and J dropped 0; count of bases not matched to a gene: 4. This CDR3 has 17 amino acids. CDR1 and CDR2 (germline): SGHTA, FQGTGA. The CDR3 coding sequence is TGTGCCAGCAGCTTATCCGGCGGGAGGGCGAACACCGGGGAGCTGTTTTTT. It translates to CASSLSGGRANTGELFF.

V and J are TRBV7-6 and TRBJ1-1, with D uncertain. There are 13 residues in the CDR3. Germline CDR1 reads SGHVS; CDR2 reads FNYEAQ. Trimming stripped 5 bases from V and 3 bases from J, with 10 bases between. This chain's CDR3 is CASSLSVDTEAFF. The CDR3 nucleotides read TGTGCCAGCAGCCTATCGGTGGACACTGAAGCTTTCTTT.

The chain couples TRBV11-3 to TRBJ1-5; D remains ambiguous. Trimming took off 3 bases at V and 7 bases at J, with 4 bases between the two ends. Germline V gene data show CDR1 as SGHNT and CDR2 as YENEEA. The length of the CDR3 is 11 residues. The CDR3 loop is CASSFPQPQHF. CDR3 coding DNA: TGTGCCAGCAGCTTTCCCCAGCCCCAGCATTTT.

The chain couples TRBV6-1 to TRBJ2-1, with unresolved D. CDR1 MNHNS and CDR2 SASEGT come from the germline V gene. V was clipped by 2 bases and J by 9 bases, with 5 bases between them. This CDR3 has 11 residues. CDR3: CASSEFAEQFF. CDR3 DNA: TGTGCCAGCAGTGAATTTGCTGAGCAGTTCTTC.

The genes are TRBV19 and TRBJ2-2; 7 nucleotides match TRBD1. The V segment lost 6 bases and the J segment 4 bases; nucleotides outside the gene matches: 5. From germline, CDR1 is LNHDA and CDR2 SQIVND (reference sequence). The CDR3 loop spans 14 amino acids. CDR3 sequence: CASSQGDITGELFF. The CDR3 bases are TGTGCCAGTAGCCAGGGGGACATCACCGGGGAGCTGTTTTTT.

The genes are TRBV27 and TRBJ1-3; perhaps TRBD1 as D (5 bases). Per the germline V gene, CDR1 is MNHEY and CDR2 is SMNVEV (reference sequence). The CDR3 is made up of 14 amino acids. Trimming removed 6 bases at V and 0 bases at J, with 9 bases between. CDR3 loop: CASRGDDSGNTIYF. The CDR3 DNA is TGTGCCAGCAGAGGGGACGACTCTGGAAACACCATATATTTT.

The rearrangement joins TRBV5-1 to TRBJ2-3; 7 bases are a match to TRBD2. This CDR3 contains 18 residues. Germline CDR1 reads SGHRS; CDR2 reads YFSETQ. The junction had 19 bases not matched to a gene; V was cut back by 4 bases and J by 5 bases. The CDR3 loop reads CASSGGLTAGSTGDTQYF. The CDR3 coding sequence is TGCGCCAGCAGCGGGGGGTTAACAGCGGGATCGACTGGAGATACGCAGTATTTT.

In regard to this clone: This specimen includes other DNA sequences encoding the same CDR3. The chain has TRBV7-9 and TRBJ2-2; 10 bases agree with TRBD1. V was clipped by 2 bases and J by 5 bases; unmatched bases: 2. Germline V lookup: CDR1 SEHNR, CDR2 FQNEAQ (reference sequence). The CDR3 runs 15 residues. The CDR3 DNA follows: TGTGCCAGCAGCTTACGGACAGGGGGTACCGGGGAGCTGTTTTTT. It encodes CASSLRTGGTGELFF.

This chain links TRBV9 with TRBJ2-5; D unclear. With 4 bases removed from V and 2 bases from J, the gap between germline ends came to 15 bases. This CDR3 is built from 15 residues. Germline V gene lookup returns CDR1 SGDLS and CDR2 YYNGEE. The CDR3 sequence is CASSPQILIQETQYF. The CDR3 DNA sequence: TGTGCCAGCAGCCCCCAAATACTAATTCAAGAGACCCAGTACTTC.

In its sample, this clone was seen a few times. The chain joins TRBV7-2 to TRBJ2-6; either TRBD1 or TRBD2 may supply D (5 bases each). The V end was cut by 1 base, the J end by 6 bases, with 13 bases between. CDR1 is SGHTA, CDR2 FQGNSA, per germline. The CDR3 consists of 16 residues. In DNA form, the CDR3 reads TGTGCCAGCAGCTTAGTTCCGAGGGGACCGGCCAACGTCCTGACTTTC. Protein product: CASSLVPRGPANVLTF.

The J gene is TRBJ2-1, the V gene TRBV6-1; D may be TRBD2 (6 bases). CDR1 is MNHNS and CDR2 is SASEGT in the germline V gene. This CDR3 has 16 residues. Deletions cut 1 base from V and 6 bases from J, with 16 bases between. The CDR3: CASSEGEGGLRNEQFF. DNA of the CDR3: TGTGCCAGCAGTGAAGGAGAAGGAGGGCTTCGCAATGAGCAGTTCTTC.

The rearrangement joins TRBV5-1 to TRBJ2-7, with TRBD1 matching 9 bases. The V gene's germline CDR1 is SGHRS and CDR2 YFSETQ. Trimming at V came to 4 bases and at J to 4 bases, leaving 6 bases not matched to a gene. This CDR3 has 14 amino acids. CDR3 sequence: CASSPGQGHYEQYF. The CDR3 nucleotides are TGCGCCAGCAGCCCAGGACAGGGGCATTACGAGCAGTACTTC.

The chain couples TRBV2 to TRBJ2-3; weak D call: TRBD2 (6 bases). V was clipped by 7 bases and J by 0 bases, with 14 bases between them. Germline CDR1 is SNHLY and CDR2 is FYNNEI. This CDR3 has 15 residues. The CDR3 region is CASTVSGKSTDTQYF. The CDR3 bases are TGTGCCAGCACAGTTAGCGGAAAGAGCACAGATACGCAGTATTTT. Full variable domain (rest looked up from reference TRBV2 and TRBJ2-3): EPEVTQTPSHQVTQMGQEVILRCVPISNHLYFYWYRQILGQKVEFLVSFYNNEISEKSEIFDDQFSVERPDGSNFTLKIRSTKLEDSAMYFCASTVSGKSTDTQYFGPGTRLTVL.

About this clone: Additional DNA sequences in this sample encode the identical CDR3. This chain uses TRBV5-1 with TRBJ2-2; D might be TRBD1 (7 bases). V was shortened by 4 bases and J by 3 bases, with 16 bases between the two germline ends. The CDR3 totals 16 residues. Germline V gene data show CDR1 as SGHRS and CDR2 as YFSETQ. The DNA of the CDR3 is TGCGCCAGCAGCCCCCGACAGGGAGGCGACACCGGGGAGCTGTTTTTT. This codes for CASSPRQGGDTGELFF.

A few counts support this clone. This chain connects TRBV6-1 to TRBJ1-1; no clear D gene. Trimming pared 4 bases from V and 0 bases from J, leaving 18 bases between. CDR1 and CDR2 from the germline V gene are MNHNS and SASEGT. The CDR3 consists of 17 residues. The CDR3 loop is CASSARPSGPVNTEAFF. CDR3 nucleotides: TGTGCCAGCAGTGCGCGCCCCTCTGGACCTGTGAACACTGAAGCTTTCTTT.

The chain joins TRBV5-4 to TRBJ1-2, with D unclear. CDR3 length: 16 amino acids. Germline V gene sequence: CDR1 SGHNT, CDR2 YYREEE (reference sequence). Trimming removed 2 bases from V and 4 bases from J, with 18 bases in between. CDR3 region: CASSFPGPGSLYGYTF. The CDR3 DNA is TGTGCCAGCAGCTTCCCTGGACCTGGGTCCCTCTATGGCTACACCTTC.

The chain has TRBV28 and TRBJ2-7; no firm D call. V lost 2 bases and J lost 2, with 4 bases in between. Germline V CDR1 and CDR2: MDHEN, SYDVKM. The CDR3 is 12 residues long. The CDR3 coding sequence is TGTGCCAGCAGTTTAGGGACCTACGAGCAGTACTTC. This encodes CASSLGTYEQYF.